The 22 T cell receptor beta chains below were found in one sample sequenced in a study of response to subunit inactivated influenza vaccine. From the RT-PCR reads, TCRdb called clonotypes with MiXCR, one entry per CDR3 protein. The sample records about 580,000 distinct CDR3 sequences, around 15% being singletons. Sequencing was performed on PBMCs from blood, taken 11 to 12 days after vaccination. The source is a man between 45 and 60 years old who received an inactivated influenza vaccine.

The chain joins TRBV5-1 to TRBJ1-2; TRBD1 might be the D (5 bases). Germline CDR1 and CDR2: SGHRS and YFSETQ. Trimming removed 4 bases at V and 3 bases at J, with 13 bases between. The CDR3 runs 14 residues. The DNA of the CDR3 is TGCGCCAGCAGCCCTTCGACAGCCCACTATGGCTACACCTTC. It translates to CASSPSTAHYGYTF. Supplemented by reference TRBV5-1 and TRBJ1-2, the full variable domain reads KAGVTQTPRYLIKTRGQQVTLSCSPISGHRSVSWYQQTPGQGLQFLFEYFSETQRNKGNFPGRFSGRQFSNSRSEMNVSTLELGDSALYLCASSPSTAHYGYTFGSGTRLTVV.

This clonotype was observed a few times. The gene calls are TRBV4-2 and TRBJ1-6; unclear D gene. The V end was cut by 4 bases, the J end by 1 base, with 14 bases between. This CDR3 contains 17 residues. Looked up from germline, CDR1 is LGHNA and CDR2 is YNFKEQ. The CDR3 protein is CASSPRASGSYNSPLHF. As DNA, the CDR3 is TGTGCCAGCAGCCCCCGGGCCTCGGGGTCCTATAATTCACCCCTCCACTTT.

This clonotype was counted a few times. The CDR3 DNA is TGCAGTGCTAGAGCTACCCACCTGCGGGGTTTGGGCAATGAGCAGTTCTTC. Its translation: CSARATHLRGLGNEQFF. J is TRBJ2-1 and V is TRBV20-1, with D possibly TRBD2 on 6 matching bases. Germline-derived CDR1 and CDR2 are DFQATT and SNEGSKA (reference sequence). This CDR3 is 17 amino acids long. V was trimmed by 1 base and J by 6 bases, leaving 22 bases between them.

V gene TRBV28 combines with J gene TRBJ1-6, with no clear D. The V gene's germline CDR1 is MDHEN and CDR2 SYDVKM. Deletions cut 3 bases from V and 7 bases from J, with 13 bases between. The CDR3 has 15 amino acids. The CDR3 region has the DNA TGTGCCAGCAGTTTGTCCTATCTGGGGAATTCACCCCTCCACTTT. Translation gives CASSLSYLGNSPLHF.

In its sample, this clonotype was seen a few times. CDR3 in amino acids: CASSPNHSGGSYEQYF. CDR3 nucleotide sequence: TGTGCCAGCAGCCCAAATCATAGCGGGGGGAGCTACGAGCAGTACTTC. The chain links TRBV3-1 to TRBJ2-7; 10 bases match TRBD2. The CDR3 consists of 16 residues. CDR1 is LGHDT and CDR2 is YNNKEL in the germline V gene (reference sequence). After removal of 4 bases from V and 3 bases from J, the junction contained 9 bases not matched to a gene.

In this sample, this clonotype turned up a few times. The chain employs TRBV6-2 or TRBV6-3 and TRBJ2-2; TRBD1 agrees at 9 bases. Trimming removed 6 bases from V and 6 bases from J; junction bases left unmatched: 5. CDR1 is MNHEY and CDR2 is SVGEGT in the germline V gene. The CDR3 is 14 amino acids. CDR3 DNA: TGTGCCAGCAGCCGAACAGGGGGCTCCGGGGAGCTGTTTTTT. Protein: CASSRTGGSGELFF.

In DNA, the CDR3 is TGCAGCGCCCGACCTCCGGGGCGGAACACCGGGGAGCTGTTTTTT. As protein: CSARPPGRNTGELFF. This chain uses TRBV29-1 with TRBJ2-2; either TRBD1 or TRBD2 may fit D (5 bases each). Germline V gives CDR1 SQVTM, CDR2 ANQGSEA. Trimming removed 7 bases at V and 1 base at J, with 16 bases between. CDR3 length: 15 residues.

This clonotype was counted a few times. This rearrangement joins TRBV6-1 to TRBJ1-1; D is undetermined. The CDR3 is 17 residues long. Germline V lookup: CDR1 MNHNS, CDR2 SASEGT. V was clipped by 1 base and J by 1 base, with 16 bases between them. CDR3 region: CASSEVTLGRKNTEAFF. In DNA, the CDR3 is TGTGCCAGCAGTGAAGTAACATTGGGCAGGAAGAACACTGAAGCTTTCTTT.

This chain connects TRBV5-1 to TRBJ2-1; D tentatively fits TRBD1 or TRBD2 (6 bases each). The CDR3 loop spans 18 amino acids. Trimming removed 0 bases from V and 5 bases from J, with 21 bases in between. CDR1 is SGHRS and CDR2 is YFSETQ in the germline V gene. The CDR3 protein is CASSLEGHLIPGDNEQFF. CDR3 DNA: TGCGCCAGCAGCTTGGAGGGACATCTAATACCGGGAGACAATGAGCAGTTCTTC.

This clonotype showed up just a few times. J is TRBJ1-1 and V is TRBV27; no clear D gene. Per germline, CDR1 MNHEY and CDR2 SMNVEV (reference sequence). The CDR3 runs to 13 residues. The ends were cut back, 8 bases at V and 9 bases at J, with 19 bases in the middle. Here the CDR3 reads CASRSGRSGKAFF. The CDR3, as DNA: TGTGCCAGCCGAAGCGGACGTTCAGGAAAAGCTTTCTTT.

This chain uses TRBV18 with TRBJ2-5; possibly TRBD1 for D (5 bases). The germline V and J ends were trimmed by 2 bases and 5 bases, with 15 bases remaining between them. The CDR3 length is 15 residues. The V gene's germline CDR1 is KGHSH and CDR2 LQKENI. This CDR3 reads CASSPTQGSWETQYF. Written as DNA, the CDR3 is TGTGCCAGCTCACCAACCCAGGGTTCTTGGGAGACCCAGTACTTC.

This clonotype has a count of ten or more. The V and J genes are TRBV5-1 and TRBJ2-3; D possibly corresponds to TRBD1 (6 bases). Germline V CDR1 and CDR2: SGHRS, YFSETQ. V lost 3 bases and J lost 6, with 23 bases in between. The CDR3 has 17 amino acids. CDR3 residues: CASSYVGGHTDRDTQYF. In DNA form, the CDR3 reads TGCGCCAGCAGCTACGTAGGGGGACATACGGATAGGGATACGCAGTATTTT.

The rearrangement links TRBV19 to TRBJ2-3, with 12 positions matching TRBD2. V dropped 7 bases and J dropped 4; count of bases not matched to a gene: 12. There are 17 residues in the CDR3. Germline V gene lookup returns CDR1 LNHDA and CDR2 SQIVND (reference sequence). The CDR3 DNA reads as TGTGCCAGTATACCGACCCCGGGACTAGCGGGCGCAGATACGCAGTATTTT. Protein sequence: CASIPTPGLAGADTQYF.

V usage is TRBV4-3 and J usage is TRBJ1-1, with TRBD1 identical over 7 bases. V trimming: 0 bases; J trimming: 6 bases; junction bases outside the gene matches: 10. Germline values: CDR1 LGHNA, CDR2 YSLEER. The CDR3 spans 16 residues. CDR3 nucleotides: TGCGCCAGCAGCCAAGATTCTGAGACAGGGTTGGCTGAAGCTTTCTTT. Protein product: CASSQDSETGLAEAFF.

The CDR3 coding sequence is TGTGCCAGCAGCCCCGGGACTAGCGGGAACTACGAGCAGTACTTC. It specifies CASSPGTSGNYEQYF. This chain links TRBV7-9 with TRBJ2-7, with 13 positions matching TRBD2. Germline CDR1 reads SEHNR; CDR2 reads FQNEAQ (reference sequence). The trim removed 5 bases at V and 3 bases at J, leaving 4 bases unmatched. The CDR3 totals 15 residues.

The table lists this clonotype with a few counts. V gene TRBV11-2 combines with J gene TRBJ2-5, with D tentatively TRBD1 (6 bases). V lost 4 bases and J 5 bases, leaving 11 bases between the germline ends. The CDR3 is made up of 13 amino acids. The germline V gene encodes CDR1 SGHAT and CDR2 FQNNGV. CDR3 amino acids: CASSSQGTETQYF. In DNA, the CDR3 is TGTGCCAGCAGCTCACAGGGCACCGAGACCCAGTACTTC.

This clonotype appeared a few times. The chain carries TRBV7-8 and TRBJ2-4, with 10 bases fitting TRBD2. The V segment lost 2 bases and the J segment 6 bases; nucleotides outside the gene matches: 19. The CDR3 runs 20 residues. Germline V gene lookup returns CDR1 SGHVS and CDR2 FQNEAQ. The CDR3: CASSLSAGWASGSLVNIQYF. For the CDR3, the DNA is TGTGCCAGCAGCTTATCGGCTGGTTGGGCTAGCGGGAGTCTAGTAAACATTCAGTACTTC.

This chain uses TRBV6-2 or TRBV6-3 with TRBJ1-1; D unclear. In germline, CDR1 is MNHEY, CDR2 SVGEGT. Trimming removed 4 bases at V and 14 bases at J, with 14 bases between. The length of the CDR3 is 11 residues. The CDR3 region is CASSSPVSQFF. The CDR3 nucleotides read TGTGCCAGCAGTTCCCCGGTCTCCCAGTTCTTT.

About this clonotype itself: A much larger clone is a single base away; this may be a read error. The CDR3 ends on some other residue instead of the conserved phenylalanine or tryptophan, so this is likely a read error. The DNA is left out, because the CDR3 cannot be placed on it with certainty; the CDR3 is given as TCRdb lists it. The chain has TRBV12-3 or TRBV12-4 and TRBJ2-1; TRBD1, the table's D call, was not compared with the DNA. The CDR3 is 12 amino acids long, termini counted. CDR3 sequence reads: CASTIKGRQAFL.

This clonotype was seen ten or more times. The chain recombines TRBV5-1 with TRBJ2-7, with TRBD1 matching 7 bases. J gave up 2 bases and V 7 bases, and 6 bases lay outside the gene matches. Germline CDR1 SGHRS, CDR2 YFSETQ. The CDR3 runs 13 residues. Here the CDR3 DNA reads TGCGCCAGCCGCGACAGGGTCACCTACGAGCAGTACTTC. Encoded protein: CASRDRVTYEQYF. Full variable domain (rest looked up from reference TRBV5-1 and TRBJ2-7): KAGVTQTPRYLIKTRGQQVTLSCSPISGHRSVSWYQQTPGQGLQFLFEYFSETQRNKGNFPGRFSGRQFSNSRSEMNVSTLELGDSALYLCASRDRVTYEQYFGPGTRLTVT.

This clonotype was recorded a few times. The CDR3 region has the DNA TGCAGTGCTAGATTGGGGGGCGCGTATGCCGGGGAGCTGTTTTTT. Residues: CSARLGGAYAGELFF. This chain uses TRBV20-1 with TRBJ2-2; D may match TRBD1 or TRBD2 (6 bases each). The CDR3 is made up of 15 amino acids. Trimming left V 2 bases short and J 6 bases short, with 16 bases between. Germline assignment: CDR1 DFQATT and CDR2 SNEGSKA (reference sequence).

The table lists this clonotype with a few counts. This rearrangement joins TRBV7-9 to TRBJ2-1; TRBD1 matches at 7 bases. This CDR3 is built from 15 residues. After removal of 4 bases from V and 3 bases from J, the junction contained 6 bases not matched to a gene. CDR1 is SEHNR, CDR2 FQNEAQ, per germline (reference sequence). CDR3 DNA: TGTGCCAGCAGCTCCGGGACAGATGGCTACAATGAGCAGTTCTTC. Protein: CASSSGTDGYNEQFF.